Following are 24 T cell receptor beta chains from one sample sequenced in a study of cytomegalovirus exposure and HLA in healthy donors. Vbeta (60) and Jbeta (13) primers were used in the PCR. Using immunoSEQ multiplex PCR, the repertoire was profiled, and TCRdb retains in-frame clones only, with some absent. The sample includes 100,000 to 150,000 clones, around 83% of them seen just once. The source material was PBMCs. The source is a girl aged 2-10 years in good health and CMV-seronegative.

The chain carries TRBV27 and TRBJ1-5; 7 positions agree with TRBD1. Germline-derived CDR1 and CDR2 are MNHEY and SMNVEV (reference sequence). The V and J ends lost 4 bases and 3 bases, in that order; junction bases with no gene match: 3. This CDR3 region has 14 residues. As DNA, the CDR3 is TGTGCCAGCAGTTGGACAGGCACCAATCAGCCCCAGCATTTT. Its protein is CASSWTGTNQPQHF.

The rearrangement links TRBV7-9 to TRBJ1-2, with D unresolved. The germline CDR1 and CDR2 sequences are SEHNR and FQNEAQ (reference sequence). Trimming took off 5 bases at V and 3 bases at J, with 7 bases between the two ends. The CDR3 is made up of 12 amino acids. The CDR3 sequence: CASSPYDYGYTF. CDR3 coding DNA: TGTGCCAGCAGCCCCTATGACTATGGCTACACCTTC.

The chain carries TRBV6-1 and TRBJ2-7, with TRBD2 matching 7 bases. The ends lost 4 bases at V and 3 bases at J; junction bases unmatched: 6. CDR1 and CDR2 (germline): MNHNS, SASEGT. CDR3 size: 14 residues. CDR3 nucleotides: TGTGCCAGCAGTGTTTTCCGGGACTACTACGAGCAGTACTTC. This codes for CASSVFRDYYEQYF.

This chain uses TRBV19 with TRBJ1-3; D not certain. Looked up from germline, CDR1 is LNHDA and CDR2 is SQIVND (reference sequence). The CDR3 contains 12 residues. Between the trimmed V and J ends, which lost 6 bases and 2 bases, there was a span of 5 bases. DNA of the CDR3: TGTGCCAGTAGATCTACTGGAAACACCATATATTTT. Protein sequence: CASRSTGNTIYF.

The chain has TRBV19 and TRBJ2-2, with D unclear. The CDR3 totals 14 residues. Trimming pared 3 bases from V and 4 bases from J, leaving 9 bases between. Germline CDR1 and CDR2: LNHDA and SQIVND (reference sequence). Here the CDR3 DNA reads TGTGCCAGTAGTATTATGGTAGCCACCGGGGAGCTGTTTTTT. Translation gives CASSIMVATGELFF.

For the CDR3, the DNA is TGTGCCAGCAGTTTAGGTAGCGGGAGTCTCGCCTACGAGCAGTACTTC. Protein sequence: CASSLGSGSLAYEQYF. The V gene is TRBV27, the J gene TRBJ2-7, with 9 bases fitting TRBD2. In germline, CDR1 is MNHEY, CDR2 SMNVEV (reference sequence). V shed 2 bases, J shed 2 bases, and the junction held 7 bases outside the gene matches. The CDR3 runs to 16 residues.

This clone came up a few times. This chain connects TRBV6-1 to TRBJ1-1, with a possible D match to TRBD1 (6 bases). CDR1 is MNHNS and CDR2 is SASEGT in the germline V gene. This CDR3 spans 14 amino acids. Trimming pared 7 bases from V and 3 bases from J, leaving 15 bases between. CDR3 sequence: CASTEGGLDTEAFF. In DNA form, the CDR3 reads TGTGCCAGCACCGAGGGGGGGCTTGACACTGAAGCTTTCTTT.

The chain employs TRBV7-9 and TRBJ2-7; D perhaps matches TRBD2 (5 bases). Per the germline V gene, CDR1 is SEHNR and CDR2 is FQNEAQ (reference sequence). The V end was cut by 1 base, the J end by 9 bases, with 16 bases between. CDR3 length: 14 amino acids. CDR3 protein: CASSLGPDSAVQYF. The CDR3 DNA reads TGTGCCAGCAGCTTAGGCCCGGACTCGGCGGTGCAGTACTTC. The whole variable domain, remainder taken from reference TRBV7-9 and TRBJ2-7, is DTGVSQNPRHKITKRGQNVTFRCDPISEHNRLYWYRQTLGQGPEFLTYFQNEAQLEKSRLLSDRFSAERPKGSFSTLEIQRTEQGDSAMYLCASSLGPDSAVQYFGPGTRLTVT.

The V and J genes are TRBV4-1 and TRBJ1-1; D is unresolved. The CDR3 length is 13 residues. V was shortened by 2 bases and J by 10 bases, with 14 bases between the two germline ends. CDR1 MGHRA and CDR2 YSYEKL come from the germline V gene. The CDR3 nucleotides read TGCGCCAGCAGCCAACCTGCCTCGTTGCGAGCTTTCTTT. It encodes CASSQPASLRAFF.

This clone was observed once. V is TRBV19 and J is TRBJ2-1, with 9 positions matching TRBD1. Looked up from germline, CDR1 is LNHDA and CDR2 is SQIVND (reference sequence). This CDR3 is 16 amino acids long. The V gene end was trimmed by 6 bases and the J gene end by 3 bases; junction bases not matched to a gene: 9. This CDR3 reads CASSPTGTGNYNEQFF. CDR3 sequence (DNA): TGTGCCAGTAGCCCGACCGGGACAGGGAACTACAATGAGCAGTTCTTC.

V and J are TRBV30 and TRBJ1-1; D is possibly TRBD1 (5 bases). Germline V gives CDR1 GTSNPN, CDR2 SVGIG (reference sequence). This CDR3 has 14 residues. The V end lost 5 bases, the J end lost 2 bases, and 15 bases lay between the germline ends. CDR3 DNA sequence: TGTGCCTGGGGAGAACAGGCGACAAACACTGAAGCTTTCTTT. Protein product: CAWGEQATNTEAFF.

Concerning this clone: A much larger clone lies a single base off, so this may be a read error. The chain combines TRBV9 with TRBJ2-1; 9 bases agree with TRBD2. V lost 3 bases to trimming and J lost 0 bases; unmatched junction nucleotides: 1. Per germline, CDR1 SGDLS and CDR2 YYNGEE. This CDR3 is 15 amino acids long. The CDR3 protein is CASSDSGSSYNEQFF. CDR3 DNA sequence: TGTGCCAGCAGCGATAGCGGGAGCTCCTACAATGAGCAGTTCTTC. Supplemented by reference TRBV9 and TRBJ2-1, the full variable domain reads DSGVTQTPKHLITATGQRVTLRCSPRSGDLSVYWYQQSLDQGLQFLIQYYNGEERAKGNILERFSAQQFPDLHSELNLSSLELGDSALYFCASSDSGSSYNEQFFGPGTRLTVL.

This clone was seen a single time. The gene calls are TRBV19 and TRBJ2-1; 7 bases fit TRBD2. Unmatched junction bases numbered 4, after V lost 5 bases and J lost 6 bases. Germline V CDR1 and CDR2: LNHDA, SQIVND (reference sequence). The CDR3 length is 13 residues. The CDR3 is CASSPGLVNEQFF. The CDR3 bases are TGTGCCAGTAGTCCTGGACTAGTCAATGAGCAGTTCTTC.

The J gene is TRBJ2-5, the V gene TRBV4-1; a possible D gene is TRBD1 (5 bases). Germline CDR1 reads MGHRA; CDR2 reads YSYEKL. This CDR3 spans 13 amino acids. V lost 5 bases and J lost 1, with 8 bases in between. CDR3 DNA sequence: TGCGCCAGCAGCTTGACAGTCCAAGAGACCCAGTACTTC. Translating it yields CASSLTVQETQYF.

The chain combines TRBV19 with TRBJ1-1; 7 positions match TRBD1. J gave up 1 base and V 9 bases, and 5 bases lay outside the gene matches. The CDR3 contains 13 residues. Germline V gives CDR1 LNHDA, CDR2 SQIVND (reference sequence). CDR3 protein: CASGGQPNTEAFF. CDR3 nucleotide sequence: TGTGCCAGCGGGGGACAGCCGAACACTGAAGCTTTCTTT.

The V gene is TRBV28, the J gene TRBJ2-2; 11 nucleotides agree with TRBD2. This CDR3 is built from 16 residues. With V trimmed by 2 bases and J by 7 bases, 6 bases remained unmatched. Per germline, CDR1 MDHEN and CDR2 SYDVKM. The CDR3 here is CASSLGELAGVGELFF. The DNA of the CDR3 is TGTGCCAGCAGTTTAGGGGAACTAGCGGGAGTCGGGGAGCTGTTTTTT.

The chain couples TRBV7-3 to TRBJ1-3, with D possibly being TRBD1 (5 bases). The length of the CDR3 is 15 residues. V lost 2 bases, J lost 2 bases, and 10 bases lay in between. CDR1 and CDR2 from the germline V gene are SGHTA and FQGTGA. The CDR3 region is CASSLVSGAGNTIYF. The CDR3 coding sequence is TGTGCCAGCAGCTTAGTCTCGGGGGCTGGAAACACCATATATTTT.

This clone was picked up a small number of times. The chain recombines TRBV30 with TRBJ2-7, with D tentatively TRBD1 (5 bases). The CDR3 is made up of 12 amino acids. CDR1 is GTSNPN and CDR2 is SVGIG in the germline V gene (reference sequence). The V and J ends lost 3 bases and 1 base respectively, with 7 bases between them. The CDR3 DNA is TGTGCCTGGAGACAGGAATCCTACGAGCAGTACTTC. It translates to CAWRQESYEQYF.

The sample holds one count of this clone. This sample includes further DNA sequences coding for the same CDR3. This chain uses TRBV15 with TRBJ2-1; possible D gene TRBD2, 5 bases. This CDR3 has 17 residues. The germline V gene encodes CDR1 LNHNV and CDR2 YYDKDF (reference sequence). Trimming took 0 bases from V and 4 from J, leaving 16 bases between them. The CDR3 DNA follows: TGTGCCACCAGCAGAGATCGGTGGGGAGTGGGATACAATGAGCAGTTCTTC. As protein: CATSRDRWGVGYNEQFF.

CDR3 residues: CASSLFSGASSTDTQYF. CDR3 DNA sequence: TGTGCCAGCAGCCTCTTTAGCGGGGCGTCTAGCACAGATACGCAGTATTTT. This chain uses TRBV9 with TRBJ2-3; 8 bases map to TRBD2. Looked up from germline, CDR1 is SGDLS and CDR2 is YYNGEE. CDR3 size: 17 residues. V lost 4 bases and J lost 0; bases outside the gene matches: 10.

The chain employs TRBV30 and TRBJ2-2, with a possible D match to TRBD1 (6 bases). Germline lookup yields CDR1 GTSNPN and CDR2 SVGIG (reference sequence). V was shortened by 3 bases and J by 7 bases, with 21 bases between the two germline ends. The CDR3 sequence is 16 residues long. CDR3 sequence reads: CAWRGTDSLQVGELFF. The CDR3 DNA sequence: TGTGCCTGGAGGGGGACGGACAGTTTACAGGTCGGGGAGCTGTTTTTT.

V gene TRBV28 combines with J gene TRBJ2-5; 9 bases line up with TRBD2. Trimming took 2 bases from V and 6 from J; bases not matched to a gene: 4. This CDR3 comprises 14 residues. Germline loops: CDR1 MDHEN, CDR2 SYDVKM. DNA for the CDR3: TGTGCCAGCAGTTTAGCGGGAGGGAGTAAGACCCAGTACTTC. This gives the protein CASSLAGGSKTQYF.

V usage is TRBV19 and J usage is TRBJ1-5, with 9 nucleotides matching TRBD1. Trimming cost V 3 bases and J 2 bases; bases outside gene matches: 5. The CDR3 spans 16 residues. Per germline, CDR1 LNHDA and CDR2 SQIVND (reference sequence). CDR3: CASSINRGPGNQPQHF. The CDR3 DNA reads TGTGCCAGTAGTATCAACAGGGGGCCGGGCAATCAGCCCCAGCATTTT.

The chain recombines TRBV5-8 with TRBJ1-2; D uncertain. In germline, CDR1 is SGHTS, CDR2 YDEGEE. The CDR3 contains 16 residues. Trimming took 1 base from V and 0 from J, leaving 13 bases between them. CDR3 bases: TGTGCCAGCAGCTTGATGGCACCCAGAACTAACTATGGCTACACCTTC. Translation: CASSLMAPRTNYGYTF.